The 8 T cell receptor beta chains below were found in one sample sequenced in a study of blood T cell repertoires in COVID-19 (dated by TCRdb to 2020 to 2022). The method behind the library was the immunoSEQ multiplex PCR assay. What TCRdb holds here is the immuneACCESS table cut down to in-frame rearrangements. Part of the clones is not present; checked against another copy, under half of the missing clones reflect an unresolved V gene, and the others are unexplained. The sample profile shows over 85,000 clones; almost 80% of them were found once. The ten top clones hold 9.5% to 10% of the sample. Sequencing was carried out using peripheral blood. The origin of the receptors is a man aged 60 to 75 with active or convalescent COVID-19.

CDR3 in DNA: TGTGCCAGCAGTCAGAGGAGCCCCGACAGGGAGGGCTACACCTTC. Protein: CASSQRSPDREGYTF. The chain carries TRBV6-5 and TRBJ1-2, with 7 bases fitting TRBD1. CDR3 size: 15 residues. The junction had 14 bases not matched to a gene; V was cut back by 5 bases and J by 8 bases. The V gene's germline CDR1 is MNHEY and CDR2 SVGAGI.

The chain carries TRBV19 and TRBJ2-1; TRBD1 matches 9 bases. Unmatched junction bases numbered 7, after V lost 5 bases and J lost 5 bases. The CDR3 sequence is 15 residues long. CDR1 and CDR2 (germline): LNHDA, SQIVND (reference sequence). The CDR3 DNA is TGTGCCAGTAGTCCGCGGGACAGGGTTCACAATGAGCAGTTCTTC. It is translated as CASSPRDRVHNEQFF.

The chain recombines TRBV2 with TRBJ2-7, with a weak D call TRBD2 (5 bases). CDR3 length: 17 amino acids. The ends were cut back, 2 bases at V and 3 bases at J, with 20 bases in the middle. Germline CDR1 and CDR2: SNHLY and FYNNEI. This CDR3 is CASSEFVLGTRFYEQYF. For the CDR3, the DNA is TGTGCCAGCAGTGAATTCGTCCTGGGAACTAGATTCTACGAGCAGTACTTC.

The rearrangement uses TRBV18 and TRBJ2-7; 8 bases are a match to TRBD1. CDR3 size: 15 residues. CDR1 is KGHSH and CDR2 is LQKENI in the germline V gene. Trimming at V came to 3 bases and at J to 9 bases, leaving 13 bases not matched to a gene. The CDR3 DNA sequence: TGTGCCAGCTCACCCCAGGGGGCGGGGTCTCCTCGGCAGTACGTC. It encodes CASSPQGAGSPRQYV.

The J gene is TRBJ1-6, the V gene TRBV24-1; a possible D gene is TRBD1 (5 bases). Germline V lookup: CDR1 KGHDR, CDR2 SFDVKD. Deletions cut 4 bases from V and 7 bases from J, with 7 bases between. The CDR3 is made up of 13 amino acids. This CDR3 reads CATSERQNSPLHF. CDR3 DNA sequence: TGTGCCACCAGTGAAAGACAGAATTCACCCCTCCACTTT.

This chain joins TRBV5-6 and TRBJ2-7; 8 nucleotides agree with TRBD1. This CDR3 contains 15 residues. V lost 5 bases, J lost 6 bases, and 13 bases stayed unmatched. Germline CDR1 and CDR2: SGHDT and YYEEEE. Here the CDR3 reads CASSLGQGNYREQYV. The CDR3 DNA reads as TGTGCCAGCAGTCTCGGACAGGGTAATTATCGCGAGCAGTACGTC.

This sequence joins TRBV2 and TRBJ2-1, with a weak D call TRBD1 (5 bases). The CDR3 consists of 13 residues. Per germline, CDR1 SNHLY and CDR2 FYNNEI. V was trimmed by 7 bases and J by 5 bases, leaving 12 bases between them. The CDR3 nucleotides are TGTGCCAGCACAGGACAACTAAACAATGAGCAGTTCTTC. This sequence encodes CASTGQLNNEQFF.

This chain joins TRBV24-1 and TRBJ2-7; 7 bases fit TRBD2. CDR1 is KGHDR, CDR2 SFDVKD, per germline. V was clipped by 2 bases and J by 9 bases; unmatched bases: 3. CDR3 length: 12 residues. CDR3 sequence (DNA): TGTGCCACCAGTGATTGGGGGGGGTCGCAGTACTTC. Protein sequence: CATSDWGGSQYF.